Below, 19 T cell receptor beta chains from the same sample are listed, as sequenced in a study of T cells after yellow fever vaccination. TCRdb reprocessed the 5' RACE reads via MiXCR and lists one record per CDR3 protein. The table lists 70,000 to 80,000 distinct CDR3 sequences, approximately 7.3% of them singletons. Material: CD8+ T cells sorted from PBMCs, obtained around 10 days after the first yellow fever vaccination. The source of these receptors is a man younger than 30 who received the YFV17D yellow fever vaccine.

This clonotype was seen repeatedly, ten times or more. The chain combines TRBV20-1 with TRBJ2-1, with unresolved D. V was shortened by 3 bases and J by 2 bases, with 8 bases between the two germline ends. Germline V lookup: CDR1 DFQATT, CDR2 SNEGSKA (reference sequence). The CDR3 covers 13 residues. DNA for the CDR3: TGCAGTGCTAGGAGATTAACCTACAATGAGCAGTTCTTC. Translation gives CSARRLTYNEQFF.

The rearrangement joins TRBV7-6 to TRBJ2-3; 8 nucleotides align to TRBD1. This CDR3 is built from 15 residues. Germline CDR1 SGHVS, CDR2 FNYEAQ. Trimming took 3 bases from V and 4 from J; bases not matched to a gene: 6. CDR3 nucleotide sequence: TGTGCCAGCAGCTTGGGACAGGTATCCGCAGATACGCAGTATTTT. The encoded protein is CASSLGQVSADTQYF.

V usage is TRBV5-6 and J usage is TRBJ1-1; no clear D. Germline V gene sequence: CDR1 SGHDT, CDR2 YYEEEE. Trimming pared 1 base from V and 7 bases from J, leaving 5 bases between. The CDR3 loop spans 11 amino acids. The chain's CDR3 is CASSLSNEAFF. The CDR3 nucleotides read TGTGCCAGCAGCTTGTCGAATGAAGCTTTCTTT.

This clonotype was counted at least ten times. This chain joins TRBV27 and TRBJ2-3; the match to TRBD2 covers 8 bases. The CDR3 has 16 residues. J lost 5 bases, V lost 3 bases, and 10 bases had no gene match. Germline CDR1 reads MNHEY; CDR2 reads SMNVEV (reference sequence). For the CDR3, the DNA is TGTGCCAGCAGTTTTGGGGGCGGGGGGTACGGAGATACGCAGTATTTT. This sequence encodes CASSFGGGGYGDTQYF.

Only a few counts were recorded for this clonotype. The chain uses TRBV7-9 and TRBJ1-4; D possibly corresponds to TRBD1 (5 bases). The CDR3 is 14 residues long. Trimming took off 3 bases at V and 8 bases at J, with 13 bases between the two ends. Germline values: CDR1 SEHNR, CDR2 FQNEAQ (reference sequence). The CDR3 loop is CASSFRDGDEKLFF. In DNA, the CDR3 is TGTGCCAGCAGCTTCCGGGACGGGGACGAAAAACTGTTTTTT.

This clonotype has at least ten counts. CDR3 sequence reads: CASSSQGITEAFF. CDR3 coding DNA: TGTGCCAGCAGTTCACAGGGTATTACTGAAGCTTTCTTT. The genes are TRBV6-5 and TRBJ1-1, with a tentative D call TRBD1 (6 bases). Germline loops: CDR1 MNHEY, CDR2 SVGAGI. CDR3 length equals 13 residues. V was clipped by 4 bases and J by 5 bases, with 11 bases between them.

This chain uses TRBV11-2 with TRBJ2-5; the match to TRBD2 covers 7 bases. This CDR3 spans 18 amino acids. Germline CDR1 reads SGHAT; CDR2 reads FQNNGV. Trimming took 1 base from V and 1 from J; bases not matched to a gene: 12. The CDR3 here is CASSLGPAGSKLQETQYF. CDR3 in DNA: TGTGCCAGCAGCTTAGGCCCAGCGGGGTCTAAACTCCAAGAGACCCAGTACTTC.

The chain has TRBV30 and TRBJ2-7, with TRBD1 matching 7 bases. The CDR3 extends over 14 amino acids. CDR1 and CDR2 from the germline V gene are GTSNPN and SVGIG (reference sequence). V trimming: 8 bases; J trimming: 0 bases; junction bases outside the gene matches: 10. The CDR3 nucleotides read TGTGCCCGTGAGGGACAGACGAACTCCTACGAGCAGTACTTC. It is translated as CAREGQTNSYEQYF.

Ten or more counts support this clonotype. This sequence joins TRBV20-1 and TRBJ1-2, with a possible D match to TRBD1 (5 bases). Trimming shortened V by 0 bases and J by 8 bases, and 13 bases separated the two germline ends. The CDR3 runs 13 residues. CDR1 and CDR2 from the germline V gene are DFQATT and SNEGSKA (reference sequence). CDR3 in amino acids: CSARESWGFGYTF. CDR3 nucleotides: TGCAGTGCTAGAGAGTCTTGGGGGTTCGGCTACACCTTC.

The chain combines TRBV5-1 with TRBJ1-2; D gene unclear. V was cut by 4 bases and J by 6 bases, with 16 bases left in between. Germline loops: CDR1 SGHRS, CDR2 YFSETQ. This CDR3 has 14 residues. CDR3: CASSAEGLVHGYTF. DNA of the CDR3: TGCGCCAGCAGCGCGGAAGGGTTGGTGCATGGCTACACCTTC.

In this sample, this clonotype turned up a few times. This chain's CDR3 is CASSPGTTGSYNEQFF. The CDR3 region has the DNA TGTGCCAGCAGTCCCGGGACTACCGGCTCCTACAATGAGCAGTTCTTC. V and J are TRBV27 and TRBJ2-1, with TRBD2 matching 7 bases. J gave up 0 bases and V 5 bases, and 7 bases lay outside the gene matches. Germline values: CDR1 MNHEY, CDR2 SMNVEV (reference sequence). The CDR3 has 16 amino acids.

This clonotype appeared many times. The chain recombines TRBV12-3 or TRBV12-4 with TRBJ2-3, with D possibly matching TRBD2 (5 bases). The V end lost 3 bases, the J end lost 4 bases, and 8 bases lay between the germline ends. The CDR3 has 13 amino acids. The CDR3 sequence is CASSLHSADTQYF. CDR3 sequence (DNA): TGTGCCAGCAGTTTGCATAGCGCAGATACGCAGTATTTT.

In its sample, this clonotype was seen a few times. CDR3 region: CASSLLFTSGGSNEQFF. Written as DNA, the CDR3 is TGTGCCAGCAGTTTATTGTTCACTAGCGGGGGTAGCAATGAGCAGTTCTTC. The chain has TRBV27 and TRBJ2-1; 11 positions match TRBD2. Germline CDR1 MNHEY, CDR2 SMNVEV (reference sequence). J gave up 6 bases and V 1 base, and 8 bases lay outside the gene matches. The CDR3 is made up of 17 amino acids.

This clonotype was seen more than once but under ten times. The gene calls are TRBV2 and TRBJ2-5, with D uncertain. Trimming pared 7 bases from V and 0 bases from J, leaving 15 bases between. CDR3 length equals 15 residues. CDR1 and CDR2 from the germline V gene are SNHLY and FYNNEI. This CDR3 is CASMIGIPYQETQYF. The CDR3 bases are TGTGCCAGCATGATAGGTATACCGTACCAAGAGACCCAGTACTTC.

The chain employs TRBV6-1 and TRBJ2-2; tentatively, D is TRBD1 (5 bases). The CDR3 is 13 residues long. V lost 4 bases to trimming and J lost 6 bases, with 9 bases between them. From germline, CDR1 is MNHNS and CDR2 SASEGT. The CDR3 sequence: CASSAGAAGELFF. The CDR3 DNA reads TGTGCCAGCAGTGCTGGGGCTGCCGGGGAGCTGTTTTTT.

This clonotype was observed at least ten times. V and J are TRBV6-1 and TRBJ1-1, with D unresolved. V lost 2 bases and J 3 bases, leaving 10 bases between the germline ends. This CDR3 is built from 14 residues. Germline CDR1 and CDR2: MNHNS and SASEGT. For the CDR3, the DNA is TGTGCCAGCAGTGAATTCGGTGGGGACACTGAAGCTTTCTTT. The encoded protein is CASSEFGGDTEAFF.

This rearrangement joins TRBV29-1 to TRBJ2-7, with TRBD1 identical over 8 bases. With 5 bases clipped from V and 2 bases from J, the junction kept 5 bases outside the gene matches. The CDR3 is 13 amino acids. Germline CDR1 SQVTM, CDR2 ANQGSEA. CDR3 amino acids: CSVTGTGTYEQYF. The CDR3 nucleotides read TGCAGCGTTACCGGGACAGGAACCTACGAGCAGTACTTC.

This clonotype has at least ten counts. The rearrangement joins TRBV5-4 to TRBJ1-1; the D gene is possibly TRBD1 (6 bases). This CDR3 is built from 13 residues. V dropped 2 bases and J dropped 3 bases, with 8 bases sitting between them. Germline values: CDR1 SGHNT, CDR2 YYREEE (reference sequence). DNA for the CDR3: TGTGCCAGCAGCTTACAGGGCTACACTGAAGCTTTCTTT. As protein: CASSLQGYTEAFF.

This clonotype showed up many times. The chain carries TRBV4-2 and TRBJ2-7; TRBD2 aligns across 7 bases. After removal of 0 bases from V and 4 bases from J, the junction contained 15 bases not matched to a gene. Germline CDR1 and CDR2: LGHNA and YNFKEQ. The CDR3 has 18 residues. The chain's CDR3 is CASSQELRTYGRTYEQYF. CDR3 DNA sequence: TGTGCCAGCAGCCAAGAGCTACGGACCTACGGGAGGACTTACGAGCAGTACTTC.